What follows are 12 T cell receptor beta chains derived from one specimen sequenced in a study of OX40 agonist ivuxolimab in advanced cancers. The data were produced by immunoSEQ multiplex PCR, yet TCRdb's version contains in-frame clones alone and is incomplete. Seen here are fewer than 25,000 clones, roughly 85% observed once, and the top ten hold over 15%. This specimen consisted of CD4+ or CD8+ T cells sorted from blood, obtained in a trial of the OX40 agonist ivuxolimab. These receptors came from an adult with an advanced solid tumor such as melanoma, head and neck, liver or kidney cancer.

By sample fraction, this clone is medium-sized. The chain recombines TRBV2 with TRBJ1-2; 8 nucleotides match TRBD1. The CDR3 sequence is 14 residues long. Germline CDR1 is SNHLY and CDR2 is FYNNEI. J was trimmed by 7 bases and V by 11 bases; bases with no gene match: 15. The CDR3 spells CAQPSWTGSAGYTF. In DNA form, the CDR3 reads TGTGCCCAACCATCCTGGACAGGGTCGGCTGGCTACACCTTC.

This sequence joins TRBV21-1 and TRBJ2-1; the D call in the table, TRBD2, was not verified against the DNA. TRBV21-1 is listed as a pseudogene. CDR3 length: 17 residues. The CDR3 sequence is CASSSRLAPSSYNEQFF. CDR3 DNA sequence: TGTGCCAGCAGCTCTCGACTAGCGCCCAGCTCCTACAATGAGCAGTTCTTC.

In this sample, this clone turned up once. J is TRBJ2-5 and V is TRBV18; D not resolved. Germline-derived CDR1 and CDR2 are KGHSH and LQKENI. Trimming cost V 1 base and J 3 bases, with 0 bases left between them. This CDR3 spans 11 amino acids. The CDR3 protein is CASSPQETQYF. In DNA, the CDR3 is TGTGCCAGCTCACCACAAGAGACCCAGTACTTC.

The V call is TRBV7-9, the J call TRBJ2-1; D may be TRBD1 or TRBD2 (6 bases each). The germline V and J ends were trimmed by 1 base and 7 bases, with 14 bases remaining between them. This CDR3 spans 15 amino acids. In germline, CDR1 is SEHNR, CDR2 FQNEAQ (reference sequence). DNA of the CDR3: TGTGCCAGCAGCTTAGTACAGGGTGCGGGGAATGAGCAGTTCTTC. Its translation is CASSLVQGAGNEQFF.

This clone was picked up one time. This chain connects TRBV21-1 to TRBJ2-4. TRBV21-1 is a listed pseudogene. This CDR3 has 15 amino acids. The CDR3 bases are TGTGCCAGCAGCAGCCACAACTTAGCCAAAAACATTCAGTACTTC. Translation: CASSSHNLAKNIQYF.

The CDR3 sequence is CASSKLTADNSPLHF. The CDR3 nucleotides are TGTGCCAGTAGTAAACTCACAGCGGATAATTCACCCCTCCACTTT. V is TRBV19 and J is TRBJ1-6; D unresolved. V was trimmed by 4 bases and J by 5 bases, leaving 12 bases between them. In germline, CDR1 is LNHDA, CDR2 SQIVND (reference sequence). CDR3 length equals 15 residues.

This clone was observed once. This chain joins TRBV30 and TRBJ2-7, with 11 positions matching TRBD2. Germline CDR1 GTSNPN, CDR2 SVGIG (reference sequence). CDR3 length: 14 residues. With V trimmed by 3 bases and J by 0 bases, 1 base remained unmatched. CDR3 sequence reads: CAWRTSGTSYEQYF. CDR3 sequence (DNA): TGTGCCTGGAGGACTAGCGGGACCTCCTACGAGCAGTACTTC.

The CDR3 DNA follows: TGTGCCAGCAGTCCCCGCGGTGGCCTCTACGAGCAGTACTTC. It encodes CASSPRGGLYEQYF. The chain is built from TRBV6-1 and TRBJ2-7; D uncertain. V lost 5 bases and J 3 bases, leaving 14 bases between the germline ends. Germline V gene lookup returns CDR1 MNHNS and CDR2 SASEGT. The CDR3 is 14 amino acids.

The V gene is TRBV5-4, the J gene TRBJ2-2, with a weak D call TRBD1 (6 bases). V dropped 4 bases and J dropped 5 bases, with 21 bases sitting between them. Germline CDR1 reads SGHNT; CDR2 reads YYREEE (reference sequence). The CDR3 has 17 amino acids. Written as DNA, the CDR3 is TGTGCCAGCAGCGGCCCGGGACACCTCCTAGAAACCGGGGAGCTGTTTTTT. It encodes CASSGPGHLLETGELFF.

CDR3: CASSPGQGQNYGYTF. CDR3 nucleotide sequence: TGTGCCAGCAGCCCAGGACAGGGTCAAAACTATGGCTACACCTTC. This sequence joins TRBV4-2 and TRBJ1-2, with 8 bases fitting TRBD1. The CDR3 is 15 residues long. Looked up from germline, CDR1 is LGHNA and CDR2 is YNFKEQ. J was trimmed by 2 bases and V by 4 bases; bases with no gene match: 6.

The J gene is TRBJ1-6, the V gene TRBV5-4, with TRBD1 matching 9 bases. The CDR3 runs to 15 residues. The V and J ends lost 2 bases and 9 bases, in that order; junction bases with no gene match: 6. From germline, CDR1 is SGHNT and CDR2 YYREEE (reference sequence). The CDR3 reads CASSLRQGVVSPLHF. CDR3 nucleotides: TGTGCCAGCAGCTTAAGACAGGGGGTGGTTTCACCCCTCCACTTT.

This chain connects TRBV19 to TRBJ2-7, with 8 bases matching TRBD2. The germline V gene encodes CDR1 LNHDA and CDR2 SQIVND (reference sequence). This CDR3 spans 14 amino acids. The V gene end was trimmed by 4 bases and the J gene end by 6 bases; junction bases not matched to a gene: 8. Written as DNA, the CDR3 is TGTGCCAGTAGTACAGCGGGGGATTGGGCCGAGCAGTACTTC. Encoded protein: CASSTAGDWAEQYF.